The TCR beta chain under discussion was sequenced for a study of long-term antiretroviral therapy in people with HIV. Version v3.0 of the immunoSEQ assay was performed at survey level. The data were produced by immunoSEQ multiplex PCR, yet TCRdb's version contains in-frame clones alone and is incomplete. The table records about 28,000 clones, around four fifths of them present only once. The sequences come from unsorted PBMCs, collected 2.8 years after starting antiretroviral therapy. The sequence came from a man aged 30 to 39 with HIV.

The CDR3 coding sequence is TGCGCCAGCAGCTCCGAGGCCTTCTGGGTACCCCGGGTCTCTGGGGCCAACGTCCTGACTTTC. This encodes CASSSEAFWVPRVSGANVLTF. The chain links TRBV5-1 to TRBJ2-6; the D is unclear. Trimming shortened V by 3 bases and J by 0 bases, and 25 bases separated the two germline ends. The germline V gene has CDR1 SGHRS and CDR2 YFSETQ. This CDR3 is 21 amino acids long.